This TCR beta chain is drawn from a study of blood T cells in healthy people across ages. Then a second PCR, running roughly 7 to 12 cycles, was carried out with a sample-barcoded 5' primer and a J-beta primer mix. TCRdb processed the 5' RACE reads anew with MiXCR; each CDR3 protein has one entry. The sample has roughly 2 million distinct CDR3 sequences; roughly 52% are singletons. This clonotype was seen more than once but under ten times. Isolated per sample were at least 6 million PBMCs. This CDR3 is 18 amino acids long. Germline V gene lookup returns CDR1 ENHRY and CDR2 SYGVKD. Trimming removed 2 bases from V and 9 bases from J, with 28 bases in between.

This clonotype was obtained from a woman between 40 and 55 years old in good health. The V and J genes are TRBV10-3 and TRBJ2-5; D perhaps matches TRBD1 (6 bases). Sequenced sample: blood. The CDR3 loop is CAISERPDSRRPDRAQYF. In nucleotides, the CDR3 is TGTGCCATCAGTGAGCGTCCGGACAGCAGAAGGCCAGATCGAGCCCAGTACTTC.